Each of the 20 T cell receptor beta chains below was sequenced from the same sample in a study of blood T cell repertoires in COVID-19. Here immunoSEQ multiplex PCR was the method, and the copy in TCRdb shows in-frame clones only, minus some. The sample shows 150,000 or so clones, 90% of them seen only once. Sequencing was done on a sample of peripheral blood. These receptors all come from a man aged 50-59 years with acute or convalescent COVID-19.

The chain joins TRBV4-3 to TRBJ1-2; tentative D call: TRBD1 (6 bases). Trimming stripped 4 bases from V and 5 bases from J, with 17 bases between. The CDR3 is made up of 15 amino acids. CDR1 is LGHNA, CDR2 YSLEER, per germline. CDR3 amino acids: CASSPQPGAGYGYTF. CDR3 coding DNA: TGCGCCAGCAGCCCCCAACCAGGGGCCGGGTATGGCTACACCTTC.

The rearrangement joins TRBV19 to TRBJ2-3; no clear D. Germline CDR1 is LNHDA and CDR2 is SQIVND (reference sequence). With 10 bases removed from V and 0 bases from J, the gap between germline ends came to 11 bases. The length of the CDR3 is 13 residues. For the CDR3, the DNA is TGTGCCACCATACAGCAGAGCACAGATACGCAGTATTTT. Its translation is CATIQQSTDTQYF.

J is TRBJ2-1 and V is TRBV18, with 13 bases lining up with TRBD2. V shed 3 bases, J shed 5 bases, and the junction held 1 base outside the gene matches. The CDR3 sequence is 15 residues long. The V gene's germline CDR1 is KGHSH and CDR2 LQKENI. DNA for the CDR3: TGTGCCAGCTCACCGGGACTAGCGGGGAACAATGAGCAGTTCTTC. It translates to CASSPGLAGNNEQFF.

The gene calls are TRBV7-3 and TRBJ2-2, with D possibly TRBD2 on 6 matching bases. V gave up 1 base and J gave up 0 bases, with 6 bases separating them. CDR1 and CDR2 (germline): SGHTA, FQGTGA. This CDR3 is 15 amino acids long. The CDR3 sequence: CASSLSGTNTGELFF. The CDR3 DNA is TGTGCCAGCAGCTTAAGCGGGACGAACACCGGGGAGCTGTTTTTT.

CDR3 coding DNA: TGCAGCGTTGAAGATCCCTCCGGGGGTGAAAAACTGTTTTTT. Residues: CSVEDPSGGEKLFF. V gene TRBV29-1 combines with J gene TRBJ1-4, with D possibly being TRBD1 (5 bases). CDR1 SQVTM and CDR2 ANQGSEA come from the germline V gene. V shed 0 bases and J shed 7 bases, with 12 bases lying between them. CDR3 size: 14 residues.

Here the CDR3 DNA reads TGTGCCAGCAGTTTATCGGTTAGGACAGGAGTCACAGATACGCAGTATTTT. This gives the protein CASSLSVRTGVTDTQYF. This rearrangement joins TRBV27 to TRBJ2-3, with 7 bases aligning to TRBD1. Germline CDR1 MNHEY, CDR2 SMNVEV (reference sequence). The junction had 8 bases not matched to a gene; V was cut back by 0 bases and J by 2 bases. This CDR3 is built from 17 residues.

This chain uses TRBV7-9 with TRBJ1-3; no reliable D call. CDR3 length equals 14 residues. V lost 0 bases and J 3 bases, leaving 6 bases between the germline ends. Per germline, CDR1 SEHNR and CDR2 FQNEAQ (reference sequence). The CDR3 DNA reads TGTGCCAGCAGCTTAGCTTCTAGTGGAAACACCATATATTTT. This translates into CASSLASSGNTIYF.

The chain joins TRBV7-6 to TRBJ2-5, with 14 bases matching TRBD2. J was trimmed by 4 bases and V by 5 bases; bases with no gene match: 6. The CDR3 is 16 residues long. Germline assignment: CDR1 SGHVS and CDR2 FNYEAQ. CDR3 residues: CASSPRLAGGRETQYF. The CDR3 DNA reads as TGTGCCAGCAGCCCGCGACTAGCGGGGGGGAGAGAGACCCAGTACTTC.

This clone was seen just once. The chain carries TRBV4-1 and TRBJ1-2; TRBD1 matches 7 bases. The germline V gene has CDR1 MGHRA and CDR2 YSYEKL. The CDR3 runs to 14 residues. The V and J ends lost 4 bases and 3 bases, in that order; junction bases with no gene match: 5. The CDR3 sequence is CASSPTGVDYGYTF. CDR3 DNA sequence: TGCGCCAGCAGCCCTACAGGGGTCGACTATGGCTACACCTTC.

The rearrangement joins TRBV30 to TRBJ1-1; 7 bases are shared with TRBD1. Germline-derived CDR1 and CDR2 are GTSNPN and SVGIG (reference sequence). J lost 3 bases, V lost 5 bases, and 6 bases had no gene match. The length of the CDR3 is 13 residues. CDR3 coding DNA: TGTGCCTGGTGCGACAGGGAGGACACTGAAGCTTTCTTT. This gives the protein CAWCDREDTEAFF. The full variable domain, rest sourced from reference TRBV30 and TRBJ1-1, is SQTIHQWPATLVQPVGSPLSLECTVEGTSNPNLYWYRQAAGRGLQLLFYSVGIGQISSEVPQNLSASRPQDRQFILSSKKLLLSDSGFYLCAWCDREDTEAFFGQGTRLTVV.

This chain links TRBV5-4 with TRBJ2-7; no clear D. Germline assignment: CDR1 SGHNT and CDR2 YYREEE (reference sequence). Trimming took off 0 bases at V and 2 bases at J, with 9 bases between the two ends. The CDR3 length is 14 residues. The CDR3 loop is CASSLARSTYEQYF. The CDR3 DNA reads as TGTGCCAGCAGCTTGGCCCGGAGCACCTACGAGCAGTACTTC.

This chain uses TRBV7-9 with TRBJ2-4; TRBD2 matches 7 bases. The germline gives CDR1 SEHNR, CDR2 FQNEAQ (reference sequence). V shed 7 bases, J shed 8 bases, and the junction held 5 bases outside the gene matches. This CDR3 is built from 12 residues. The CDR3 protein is CASTNRGDIQYF. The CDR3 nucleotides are TGTGCCAGCACCAACCGGGGGGACATTCAGTACTTC.

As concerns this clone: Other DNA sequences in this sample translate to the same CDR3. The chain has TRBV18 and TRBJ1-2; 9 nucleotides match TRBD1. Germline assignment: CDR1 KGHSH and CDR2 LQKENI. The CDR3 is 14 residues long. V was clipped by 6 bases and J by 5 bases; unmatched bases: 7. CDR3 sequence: CASSPGQGGYGYTF. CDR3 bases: TGTGCCAGCTCGCCGGGACAGGGAGGGTATGGCTACACCTTC.

CDR3 protein: CASSFRDRDGYTF. The CDR3 DNA is TGTGCCAGCAGTTTCCGGGACAGAGATGGCTACACCTTC. This chain links TRBV28 with TRBJ1-2, with 7 bases matching TRBD1. V gave up 3 bases and J gave up 6 bases; unmatched junction bases: 4. CDR3 size: 13 residues. Germline values: CDR1 MDHEN, CDR2 SYDVKM.

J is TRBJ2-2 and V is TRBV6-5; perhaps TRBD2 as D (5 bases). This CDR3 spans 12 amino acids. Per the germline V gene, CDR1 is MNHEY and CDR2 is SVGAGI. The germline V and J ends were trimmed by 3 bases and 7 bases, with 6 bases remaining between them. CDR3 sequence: CASSYTSGELFF. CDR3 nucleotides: TGTGCCAGCAGTTATACTAGCGGGGAGCTGTTTTTT.

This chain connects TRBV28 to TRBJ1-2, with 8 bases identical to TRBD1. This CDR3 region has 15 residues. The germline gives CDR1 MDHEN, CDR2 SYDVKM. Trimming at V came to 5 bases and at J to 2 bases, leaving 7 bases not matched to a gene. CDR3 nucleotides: TGTGCCAGCAGTGGGGGACAGGTCAGAAACTATGGCTACACCTTC. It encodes CASSGGQVRNYGYTF.

The CDR3 is CASSPYREGQPQHF. The CDR3 DNA reads TGTGCCAGCAGTCCATACAGGGAGGGTCAGCCCCAGCATTTT. V usage is TRBV28 and J usage is TRBJ1-5, with D perhaps matching TRBD1 (6 bases). V was pared by 5 bases and J by 6 bases, with 14 bases between. Germline assignment: CDR1 MDHEN and CDR2 SYDVKM. This CDR3 spans 14 amino acids.

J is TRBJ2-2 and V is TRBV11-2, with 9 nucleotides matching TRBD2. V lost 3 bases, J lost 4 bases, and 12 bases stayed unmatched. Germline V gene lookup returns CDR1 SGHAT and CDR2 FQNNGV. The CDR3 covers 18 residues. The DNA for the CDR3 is TGTGCCAGCAGCTTCGGGTATAGCGGGAGTGTTGGCACCGGGGAGCTGTTTTTT. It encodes CASSFGYSGSVGTGELFF.

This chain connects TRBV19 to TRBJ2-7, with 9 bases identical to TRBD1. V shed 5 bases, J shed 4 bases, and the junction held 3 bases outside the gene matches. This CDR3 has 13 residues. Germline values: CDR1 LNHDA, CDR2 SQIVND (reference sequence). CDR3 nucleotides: TGTGCCAGTAGTCTTGGACAGGGGTACGAGCAGTACGTC. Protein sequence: CASSLGQGYEQYV.

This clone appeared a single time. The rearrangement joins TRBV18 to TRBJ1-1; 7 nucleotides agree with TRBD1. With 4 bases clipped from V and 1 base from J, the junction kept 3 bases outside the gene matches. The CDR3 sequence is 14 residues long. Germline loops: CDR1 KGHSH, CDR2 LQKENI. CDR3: CASSQHRGNTEAFF. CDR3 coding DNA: TGTGCCAGCTCACAGCACAGGGGGAACACTGAAGCTTTCTTT.